The 5 T cell receptor beta chains listed next were all sequenced from one sample in a study of beta chain features in type 1 diabetes. As every portion of the isolated RNA was reverse transcribed, the sequencing read expressed TCRB transcripts. Profiling relied on immunoSEQ multiplex PCR, and the TCRdb table lists in-frame clones only, not all of them. The sample lists around 15,000 clones, about 40% seen once, with about 0.53% in the top ten. The sample comprised stem cell memory CD4+ T cells from blood. Receptors were obtained from a woman aged 40 to 50 in good health.

V gene TRBV9 combines with J gene TRBJ2-7; 9 positions agree with TRBD2. V trimming: 7 bases; J trimming: 2 bases; junction bases outside the gene matches: 19. CDR3 length equals 18 residues. Germline V lookup: CDR1 SGDLS, CDR2 YYNGEE. The CDR3 loop reads CASDRLGIAGALPYEQYF. Written as DNA, the CDR3 is TGTGCCAGCGACCGCTTGGGGATAGCGGGGGCTCTACCCTACGAGCAGTACTTC.

DNA for the CDR3: TGTGCCAGCACCACCGGGGACAGAGGAGAAAAACTGTTTTTT. Its protein product is CASTTGDRGEKLFF. The chain employs TRBV4-2 and TRBJ1-4, with 7 bases lining up with TRBD1. This CDR3 is built from 14 residues. Germline V gene lookup returns CDR1 LGHNA and CDR2 YNFKEQ. V dropped 7 bases and J dropped 8; count of bases not matched to a gene: 10.

This clone turned up a few times. J is TRBJ2-5 and V is TRBV29-1; D uncertain. The CDR3 covers 10 residues. Germline lookup yields CDR1 SQVTM and CDR2 ANQGSEA. The V end was cut by 4 bases, the J end by 5 bases, with 5 bases between. The CDR3 DNA sequence: TGCAGCGTTGGTGCGGAGACCCAGTACTTC. It is translated as CSVGAETQYF.

In this sample, this clone turned up a few times. The V and J genes are TRBV7-9 and TRBJ1-1; D is perhaps TRBD1 (6 bases). Germline V gene lookup returns CDR1 SEHNR and CDR2 FQNEAQ (reference sequence). The CDR3 totals 14 residues. With 2 bases removed from V and 5 bases from J, the gap between germline ends came to 12 bases. The CDR3 here is CASSLQGRTTEAFF. DNA for the CDR3: TGTGCCAGCAGCTTACAGGGGAGAACTACTGAAGCTTTCTTT.

This clone was picked up a small number of times. The chain is built from TRBV19 and TRBJ1-5, with 8 bases matching TRBD1. Trimming removed 1 base from V and 7 bases from J; junction bases left unmatched: 6. From germline, CDR1 is LNHDA and CDR2 SQIVND (reference sequence). The CDR3 extends over 15 amino acids. CDR3: CASSIGTGFGQPQHF. CDR3 in DNA: TGTGCCAGTAGTATAGGGACAGGGTTTGGGCAGCCCCAGCATTTT.